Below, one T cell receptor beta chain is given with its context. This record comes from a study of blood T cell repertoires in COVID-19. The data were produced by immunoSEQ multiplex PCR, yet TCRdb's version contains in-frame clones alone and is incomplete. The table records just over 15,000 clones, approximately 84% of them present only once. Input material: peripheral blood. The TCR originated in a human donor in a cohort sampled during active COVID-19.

CDR3: CASSLQGAGNTIYF. The CDR3 DNA reads as TGTGCCAGCAGTCTACAGGGGGCTGGAAACACCATATATTTT. The genes are TRBV2 and TRBJ1-3; 8 nucleotides agree with TRBD1. V gave up 5 bases and J gave up 2 bases; unmatched junction bases: 2. Germline CDR1 reads SNHLY; CDR2 reads FYNNEI. The CDR3 sequence is 14 residues long.